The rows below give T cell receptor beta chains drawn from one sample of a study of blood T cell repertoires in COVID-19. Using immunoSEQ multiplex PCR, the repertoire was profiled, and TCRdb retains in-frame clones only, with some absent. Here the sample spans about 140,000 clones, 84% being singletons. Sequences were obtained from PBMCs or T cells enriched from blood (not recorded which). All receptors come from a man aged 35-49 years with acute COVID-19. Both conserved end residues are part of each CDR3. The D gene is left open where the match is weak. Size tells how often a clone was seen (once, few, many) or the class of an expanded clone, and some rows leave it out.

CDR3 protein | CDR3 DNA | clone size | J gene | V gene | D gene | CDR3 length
CASSPPTGNTEAFF | TGTGCCAGCTCACCACCAACAGGGAACACTGAAGCTTTCTTT | . | TRBJ1-1 | TRBV18 | . | 14
CASSPAQGNNSPLHF | TGTGCCAGCTCACCAGCCCAGGGAAATAATTCACCCCTCCACTTT | few | TRBJ1-6 | TRBV18 | . | 15
CASSQGDRAHEQYF | TGTGCCAGCAGCCAAGGGGACAGGGCCCACGAGCAGTACTTC | . | TRBJ2-7 | TRBV3-1/TRBV3-2 | TRBD1 | 14
CASSPAKQDGYTF | TGTGCCAGCAGTCCGGCCAAGCAGGATGGCTACACCTTC | . | TRBJ1-2 | TRBV2 | . | 13
CASSPWASGRESSEQFF | TGTGCCAGCAGCCCCTGGGCTAGCGGGAGAGAAAGTAGTGAGCAGTTCTTC | . | TRBJ2-1 | TRBV7-9 | TRBD2 | 17
CASSQGDRATYEQYF | TGCGCCAGCAGCCAAGGTGACAGGGCGACCTACGAGCAGTACTTC | few | TRBJ2-7 | TRBV4-3 | TRBD1 | 15
CASSFRLATDTQYF | TGTGCCAGCAGTTTTAGACTAGCTACAGATACGCAGTATTTT | . | TRBJ2-3 | TRBV28 | TRBD2 | 14
CASNIGTAEGNEQFF | TGTGCCAGCAACATTGGGACCGCGGAGGGAAATGAGCAGTTCTTC | . | TRBJ2-1 | TRBV5-4 | . | 15
CASSVATQAYEQYF | TGTGCCAGCAGCGTAGCTACCCAAGCCTACGAGCAGTACTTC | once | TRBJ2-7 | TRBV9 | . | 14
CASLQDPSTDTQYF | TGTGCCAGTCTACAGGACCCAAGTACAGATACGCAGTATTTT | . | TRBJ2-3 | TRBV10-3 | . | 14
CASSFRQVNNQPQHF | TGTGCCAGCAGCTTCAGGCAAGTCAACAATCAGCCCCAGCATTTT | . | TRBJ1-5 | TRBV5-6 | . | 15
CSASLRDPSYNEQFF | TGCAGTGCTAGTCTCCGGGATCCCTCCTACAATGAGCAGTTCTTC | . | TRBJ2-1 | TRBV20-1 | . | 15
CASSIEGGEQYF | TGTGCCAGTAGTATAGAGGGAGGCGAGCAGTACTTC | . | TRBJ2-7 | TRBV19 | . | 12
CSVEDLGLGELFF | TGCAGCGTTGAAGATCTGGGCCTCGGGGAGCTGTTTTTT | . | TRBJ2-2 | TRBV29-1 | . | 13
CASSETGTGAGELFF | TGTGCCAGCAGCGAAACCGGGACAGGGGCCGGGGAGCTGTTTTTT | . | TRBJ2-2 | TRBV9 | TRBD1 | 15
CASSSSGRASDTQYF | TGTGCCAGCAGCTCCAGCGGGAGGGCCTCAGATACGCAGTATTTT | . | TRBJ2-3 | TRBV7-2 | TRBD2 | 15
CASSPSGQGGEKLFF | TGTGCCAGCTCACCTTCGGGACAGGGAGGGGAAAAACTGTTTTTT | . | TRBJ1-4 | TRBV18 | TRBD1 | 15
CASSGGTGGYDYGYTF | TGTGCCAGCAGCGGGGGGACAGGGGGTTACGACTATGGCTACACCTTC | . | TRBJ1-2 | TRBV9 | TRBD1 | 16
CAISDYRGDEQFF | TGTGCCATCAGTGATTACAGGGGAGATGAGCAGTTCTTC | . | TRBJ2-1 | TRBV10-3 | TRBD1 | 13
CSSEGQETQYF | TGCAGTTCGGAGGGCCAAGAGACCCAGTACTTC | . | TRBJ2-5 | TRBV20-1 | . | 11
CASSQELSADNSPLHF | TGTGCCAGCAGCCAAGAGCTAAGCGCAGATAATTCACCCCTCCACTTT | once | TRBJ1-6 | TRBV4-2 | . | 16
CASSRYPLAKNIQYF | TGTGCCAGCAGCCGCTACCCATTAGCCAAAAACATTCAGTACTTC | . | TRBJ2-4 | TRBV28 | . | 15
CSVWGGGGSDTQYF | TGCAGCGTTTGGGGGGGCGGGGGATCAGATACGCAGTATTTT | . | TRBJ2-3 | TRBV29-1 | . | 14